One and the same sample provided the 9 T cell receptor beta chains below, sequenced in a study of control samples from healthy donors and cancer patients. Assay: immunoSEQ multiplex PCR; the TCRdb copy retains only in-frame clones and omits some. The data show around 89,000 clones, about four fifths seen once. The sample taken for sequencing was blood. The receptors originated from a woman aged 55-75 years in good health.

For the CDR3, the DNA is TGTGCCAGCAGCTCACAGGGTGTGGAGACCCAGTACTTC. This encodes CASSSQGVETQYF. The gene calls are TRBV6-5 and TRBJ2-5; maybe TRBD1 (6 bases). The CDR3 sequence is 13 residues long. Germline CDR1 MNHEY, CDR2 SVGAGI. Trimming stripped 6 bases from V and 5 bases from J, with 13 bases between.

This rearrangement joins TRBV18 to TRBJ2-3; D perhaps matches TRBD2 (6 bases). The ends were cut back, 2 bases at V and 4 bases at J, with 22 bases in the middle. The CDR3 sequence is 18 residues long. Germline V gene sequence: CDR1 KGHSH, CDR2 LQKENI. CDR3 sequence (DNA): TGTGCCAGCTCACCAAGGGTTAATGCCGGGGGTACCGCAGATACGCAGTATTTT. Translation: CASSPRVNAGGTADTQYF.

The chain links TRBV3-1 (or the pseudogene TRBV3-2) to TRBJ1-5; 8 bases are shared with TRBD1. Germline lookup yields CDR1 LGHDT and CDR2 YNNKEL (reference sequence). This CDR3 comprises 15 residues. V lost 1 base, J lost 7 bases, and 6 bases stayed unmatched. The CDR3 reads CASSQAPGGGQPQHF. As DNA, the CDR3 is TGTGCCAGCAGCCAAGCTCCAGGGGGCGGCCAGCCCCAGCATTTT.

The chain is built from TRBV7-2 and TRBJ1-3; 7 nucleotides line up with TRBD1. This CDR3 region has 14 residues. The germline CDR1 and CDR2 sequences are SGHTA and FQGNSA. V was clipped by 4 bases and J by 5 bases; unmatched bases: 5. DNA for the CDR3: TGTGCCAGCAGCTCCCGACAGGGTCGAAACACCATATATTTT. It specifies CASSSRQGRNTIYF.

This clone was recorded a few times. The gene calls are TRBV18 and TRBJ1-3; D is undetermined. Germline CDR1 and CDR2: KGHSH and LQKENI. This CDR3 has 13 residues. The V end lost 6 bases, the J end lost 2 bases, and 8 bases lay between the germline ends. CDR3 sequence reads: CASSNQPGNTIYF. Written as DNA, the CDR3 is TGTGCCAGCTCGAATCAACCTGGAAACACCATATATTTT.

V gene TRBV9 combines with J gene TRBJ2-3, with 9 bases lining up with TRBD1. The length of the CDR3 is 14 residues. Germline V gene lookup returns CDR1 SGDLS and CDR2 YYNGEE. With 2 bases clipped from V and 3 bases from J, the junction kept 1 base outside the gene matches. The CDR3: CASSVDRGTDTQYF. The CDR3 DNA is TGTGCCAGCAGCGTGGACAGGGGTACAGATACGCAGTATTTT.

J is TRBJ1-3 and V is TRBV28; D uncertain. CDR1 and CDR2 (germline): MDHEN, SYDVKM. The germline V and J ends were trimmed by 7 bases and 0 bases, with 13 bases remaining between them. This CDR3 has 15 amino acids. The DNA for the CDR3 is TGTGCCAGCATTGTTTACGGGAACTCTGGAAACACCATATATTTT. Translation gives CASIVYGNSGNTIYF.

The V and J genes are TRBV6-5 and TRBJ2-7; perhaps TRBD2 as D (5 bases). CDR1 is MNHEY and CDR2 is SVGAGI in the germline V gene. Trimming pared 6 bases from V and 6 bases from J, leaving 21 bases between. CDR3 length: 15 residues. CDR3 region: CASRAQVFGVGEQYF. Written as DNA, the CDR3 is TGTGCCAGCAGGGCCCAGGTTTTCGGGGTTGGCGAGCAGTACTTC.

This clone appeared a single time. The V gene is TRBV5-8, the J gene TRBJ1-5; D gene ambiguous. The CDR3 spans 13 residues. Germline CDR1 and CDR2: SGHTS and YDEGEE. V dropped 4 bases and J dropped 3 bases, with 8 bases sitting between them. The CDR3 bases are TGTGCCAGCAGCCCTGGAAACAATCAGCCCCAGCATTTT. As protein: CASSPGNNQPQHF.